The T cell receptor (beta chain) described here comes from a study of blood T cell repertoires in COVID-19. Study in general: Researchers got acute and convalescent COVID-19 samples from the United States, Italy and Spain. Sources were T cells, B-cell-depleted T cells, or PBMCs; the material itself was cDNA or gDNA.

Clones were read by immunoSEQ multiplex PCR, and TCRdb kept only the in-frame ones, dropping some. The sample carries about 310,000 clones, 89% recorded once. This clone was recorded a few times. In germline, CDR1 is SGHTA, CDR2 FQGNSA. The CDR3 is 17 residues long. The V gene end was trimmed by 1 base and the J gene end by 7 bases; junction bases not matched to a gene: 8. Allocation to cohorts depended on clinical history reported by the participants. The receptor was isolated from a man aged 60-69 years who had recovered from COVID-19. Source material: PBMCs or T cells enriched from blood (not recorded which). This chain joins TRBV7-2 and TRBJ2-2; 11 nucleotides align to TRBD2. The CDR3 reads CASSLELAGVVNGELFF. Here the CDR3 DNA reads TGTGCCAGCAGCTTAGAACTAGCGGGAGTTGTTAACGGGGAGCTGTTTTTT.